The rows below give T cell receptor beta chains drawn from one sample of a study of T-cell reconstitution after alpha-beta-depleted transplantation in children. TCRdb processed the PCR reads anew with MiXCR; each CDR3 protein has one entry. The profile shows around 600,000 distinct CDR3 sequences, more than 20% of them singletons. The material sequenced was PBMCs, mostly from graft donor cells, taken 360 days after TCRalphabeta/CD19-depleted stem cell transplant. Receptors originate from a boy in the first two years of life who had a stem cell transplant for acute myeloid leukemia, so the T cells may come from the graft donor. Both conserved end residues are part of each CDR3. A D gene is named only where the DNA matches it firmly. The size entry is marked missing in some rows and otherwise reads once, few, many or a size class.

clone_size: .; d_call: .; v_call: TRBV20-1; j_call: TRBJ1-5; cdr3_nt: TGCAGTGCTAGATATCTGCCCGAAGTGGGACAGCCCCAGCATTTT; cdr3_aa: CSARYLPEVGQPQHF
clone_size: few; d_call: .; v_call: TRBV6-5; j_call: TRBJ1-1; cdr3_nt: TGTGCCAGCAGTTACTCTGAGTTAAACACTGAAGCTTTCTTT; cdr3_aa: CASSYSELNTEAFF
clone_size: .; d_call: .; v_call: TRBV6-1; j_call: TRBJ1-1; cdr3_nt: TGTGCCAGCAGTGTAACCGGGACGAGGGGGATGGGGACTGAAGCTTTCTTT; cdr3_aa: CASSVTGTRGMGTEAFF
clone_size: many; d_call: TRBD2; v_call: TRBV20-1; j_call: TRBJ2-5; cdr3_nt: TGCAGTGCTACCCCACTAGCGACGGCTCAAGAGACCCAGTACTTC; cdr3_aa: CSATPLATAQETQYF
clone_size: .; d_call: .; v_call: TRBV15; j_call: TRBJ1-2; cdr3_nt: TGTGCCACCAGCACCCCCCGGGTGGTCGGCTATGGCTACACCTTC; cdr3_aa: CATSTPRVVGYGYTF
clone_size: many; d_call: .; v_call: TRBV29-1; j_call: TRBJ1-2; cdr3_nt: TGCAGCGTTGAAGACCCCGGGGGGGGCTACACCTTC; cdr3_aa: CSVEDPGGGYTF
clone_size: .; d_call: TRBD1; v_call: TRBV12-3/TRBV12-4; j_call: TRBJ2-7; cdr3_nt: TGTGCCAGCAGTAACAGGGGACACGAGCAGTACTTC; cdr3_aa: CASSNRGHEQYF
clone_size: few; d_call: .; v_call: TRBV20-1; j_call: TRBJ1-1; cdr3_nt: TGCAGTGCTAGAGTCCATTGGACTGAAGCTTTCTTT; cdr3_aa: CSARVHWTEAFF
clone_size: few; d_call: TRBD1; v_call: TRBV5-6; j_call: TRBJ2-4; cdr3_nt: TGTGCCAGCAGTTCAACCGGGACAGGGAGGTGGGTAGCCAAAAACATTCAGTACTTC; cdr3_aa: CASSSTGTGRWVAKNIQYF
clone_size: many; d_call: TRBD1; v_call: TRBV16; j_call: TRBJ1-1; cdr3_nt: TGTGCCAGCAGCCCACCAGGGGGGGGCACTGAAGCTTTCTTT; cdr3_aa: CASSPPGGGTEAFF
clone_size: .; d_call: TRBD2; v_call: TRBV5-5; j_call: TRBJ2-2; cdr3_nt: TGTGCCAGCAGCTTTTCAGCGGGGGGGACCGGGGAGCTGTTTTTT; cdr3_aa: CASSFSAGGTGELFF
clone_size: few; d_call: TRBD1; v_call: TRBV6-2/TRBV6-3; j_call: TRBJ2-2; cdr3_nt: TGTGCCAGCAGTTATTTGTGGACAGGGGCCGGGGAGCTGTTTTTT; cdr3_aa: CASSYLWTGAGELFF
clone_size: .; d_call: TRBD2; v_call: TRBV7-2; j_call: TRBJ2-3; cdr3_nt: TGTGCCAGCAGCTTAGTTCGGCTAGCGGGGTCAGATACGCAGTATTTT; cdr3_aa: CASSLVRLAGSDTQYF
clone_size: few; d_call: .; v_call: TRBV7-2; j_call: TRBJ1-2; cdr3_nt: TGTGCCAGCAGCTCACCCCGGAAGGGGGGAAAGGCCTATGGCTACACCTTC; cdr3_aa: CASSSPRKGGKAYGYTF
clone_size: many; d_call: TRBD1; v_call: TRBV29-1; j_call: TRBJ2-7; cdr3_nt: TGCAGCGCCATAGGGGGCAACGAGCAGTACTTC; cdr3_aa: CSAIGGNEQYF
clone_size: .; d_call: .; v_call: TRBV4-3; j_call: TRBJ1-5; cdr3_nt: TGCGCCAGCAGCCAAGATCGGGTAAGGGTGGGTGATAGCAATCAGCCCCAGCATTTT; cdr3_aa: CASSQDRVRVGDSNQPQHF
clone_size: many; d_call: .; v_call: TRBV29-1; j_call: TRBJ2-4; cdr3_nt: TGCAGCGCTGGGGACGGCATAGCCAAAAACATTCAGTACTTC; cdr3_aa: CSAGDGIAKNIQYF
clone_size: .; d_call: TRBD2; v_call: TRBV29-1; j_call: TRBJ2-7; cdr3_nt: TGCAGCGCCCGGGAGGGGGGCCGGTCCTACGAGCAGTACTTC; cdr3_aa: CSAREGGRSYEQYF